One sample yielded the 18 T cell receptor beta chains listed below, sequenced in a study of cytomegalovirus exposure and HLA in healthy donors. Vbeta (60) and Jbeta (13) primers were used in the PCR. Method: immunoSEQ multiplex PCR; TCRdb's copy keeps in-frame clones and lacks some. The sample records about 120,000 clones, over 60% being singletons. The sequenced sample was PBMCs. Every receptor here comes from a woman aged 40 to 50 in good health and CMV-seropositive.

J is TRBJ1-2 and V is TRBV4-1; 8 bases map to TRBD1. CDR1 is MGHRA, CDR2 YSYEKL, per germline. Unmatched junction bases numbered 3, after V lost 2 bases and J lost 4 bases. The CDR3 has 14 amino acids. In DNA, the CDR3 is TGCGCCAGCAGCCAATCAACAGGGGGCTATGGCTACACCTTC. Translation: CASSQSTGGYGYTF.

As regards this clone: An end of the junction does not agree with germline; a read error may underlie this. The CDR3 DNA reads TGCGCCAGCAGCTTGGAGGCGGGACTCCCGGCGGACTTC. It yields the protein CASSLEAGLPADF. The rearrangement joins TRBV5-1 to TRBJ2-7; TRBD2 is a possible D gene (6 bases). This CDR3 is 13 amino acids long. Germline V lookup: CDR1 SGHRS, CDR2 YFSETQ.

This clone was seen only a few times. The rearrangement links TRBV6-6 to TRBJ1-2; D is possibly TRBD1 (5 bases). Trimming pared 10 bases from V and 3 bases from J, leaving 15 bases between. Germline-derived CDR1 and CDR2 are MNHNY and SVGAGI (reference sequence). The CDR3 totals 13 residues. CDR3 protein: CATTRGDDYGYTF. DNA for the CDR3: TGTGCCACCACCCGGGGGGATGACTATGGCTACACCTTC.

Here the CDR3 reads CASSPYTFYEQYF. The CDR3 DNA is TGTGCCAGCAGCCCATACACCTTCTACGAGCAGTACTTC. The V and J genes are TRBV7-8 and TRBJ2-7; D remains unclear. Germline V gene sequence: CDR1 SGHVS, CDR2 FQNEAQ. The CDR3 runs to 13 residues. Deletions cut 5 bases from V and 3 bases from J, with 11 bases between.

The sample holds a few counts of this clone. The V call is TRBV19, the J call TRBJ1-2; possible D gene TRBD1, 5 bases. Looked up from germline, CDR1 is LNHDA and CDR2 is SQIVND (reference sequence). Trimming removed 3 bases at V and 6 bases at J, with 11 bases between. This CDR3 spans 13 amino acids. This chain's CDR3 is CASSMEWGDGYTF. The CDR3, as DNA: TGTGCCAGTAGTATGGAGTGGGGGGATGGCTACACCTTC.

The chain joins TRBV19 to TRBJ1-3; D might be TRBD1 (5 bases). Trimming removed 10 bases from V and 2 bases from J, with 12 bases in between. CDR3 size: 13 residues. The germline V gene encodes CDR1 LNHDA and CDR2 SQIVND (reference sequence). CDR3 region: CATYQGPGNTIYF. The CDR3 nucleotides read TGTGCCACGTACCAGGGCCCTGGAAACACCATATATTTT.

The chain recombines TRBV7-2 with TRBJ2-1, with 7 bases aligning to TRBD2. V lost 1 base, J lost 3 bases, and 3 bases stayed unmatched. This CDR3 comprises 15 residues. Germline V gene data show CDR1 as SGHTA and CDR2 as FQGNSA. CDR3 sequence (DNA): TGTGCCAGCAGCTTAGTGCCGGGGGGCTACAATGAGCAGTTCTTC. Translation: CASSLVPGGYNEQFF.

This clone was seen only a few times. This chain joins TRBV4-3 and TRBJ1-6; unclear D gene. Between the trimmed V and J ends, which lost 4 bases and 0 bases, there was a span of 13 bases. Looked up from germline, CDR1 is LGHNA and CDR2 is YSLEER. This CDR3 spans 17 amino acids. The CDR3 bases are TGCGCCAGCAGCCCGGTGAGGGCGAGCTCCTATAATTCACCCCTCCACTTT. Residues: CASSPVRASSYNSPLHF.

This chain connects TRBV2 to TRBJ1-2, with TRBD1 as a possible D gene (6 bases). The V end lost 6 bases, the J end lost 5 bases, and 16 bases lay between the germline ends. This CDR3 has 14 residues. Germline CDR1 SNHLY, CDR2 FYNNEI. The CDR3 DNA reads TGTGCCAGCAGGGATCCCGGGACACAGTATGGCTACACCTTC. Protein sequence: CASRDPGTQYGYTF.

The chain is built from TRBV25-1 and TRBJ1-6; no clear D. Trimming left V 3 bases short and J 1 base short, with 4 bases between. Germline CDR1 MGHDK, CDR2 SYGVNS. There are 14 residues in the CDR3. DNA for the CDR3: TGTGCCAGCAGTGAGCGGTCCTATAATTCACCCCTCCACTTT. Amino acids: CASSERSYNSPLHF.

V usage is TRBV7-2 and J usage is TRBJ2-1, with no clear D. CDR3 length: 16 amino acids. The V gene lost 5 bases and the J gene lost 0 bases, with 14 bases spanning the gap. Looked up from germline, CDR1 is SGHTA and CDR2 is FQGNSA. CDR3 sequence (DNA): TGTGCCAGCAGCGCCCGGTACGGTAGCTCCTACAATGAGCAGTTCTTC. Encoded protein: CASSARYGSSYNEQFF.

The sample holds a few counts of this clone. The chain couples TRBV5-1 to TRBJ2-3; 9 positions agree with TRBD1. Trimming cost V 4 bases and J 5 bases; bases outside gene matches: 5. Germline V gene lookup returns CDR1 SGHRS and CDR2 YFSETQ. CDR3 length: 14 residues. The CDR3 region is CASSGTGSGDTQYF. The CDR3 nucleotides read TGCGCCAGCAGCGGGACAGGGTCGGGAGATACGCAGTATTTT.

The chain carries TRBV18 and TRBJ2-3, with D possibly matching TRBD1 (6 bases). The V and J ends lost 5 bases and 4 bases respectively, with 10 bases between them. Germline CDR1 is KGHSH and CDR2 is LQKENI. CDR3 length equals 13 residues. The CDR3 protein is CASSSGTPDTQYF. As DNA, the CDR3 is TGTGCCAGCTCATCCGGGACACCAGATACGCAGTATTTT.

J is TRBJ1-1 and V is TRBV2; possibly TRBD1 for D (5 bases). Germline CDR1 reads SNHLY; CDR2 reads FYNNEI. V lost 6 bases and J lost 11, with 16 bases in between. The CDR3 is 12 amino acids. CDR3 nucleotide sequence: TGTGCCAGCAGGGCGGACACCCGGGAGGCTTTCTTT. Translating it yields CASRADTREAFF.

The rearrangement uses TRBV5-1 and TRBJ1-3, with 11 positions matching TRBD1. The V gene's germline CDR1 is SGHRS and CDR2 YFSETQ. There are 15 residues in the CDR3. J was trimmed by 7 bases and V by 2 bases; bases with no gene match: 5. For the CDR3, the DNA is TGCGCCAGCAGCTTCACCGGGGACAGGGGGAACACCATATATTTT. This gives the protein CASSFTGDRGNTIYF.

This chain links TRBV7-2 with TRBJ2-3; 7 positions match TRBD2. V trimming: 1 base; J trimming: 3 bases; junction bases outside the gene matches: 4. The CDR3 consists of 15 residues. Germline V gives CDR1 SGHTA, CDR2 FQGNSA. CDR3 residues: CASSLGSGVTDTQYF. The CDR3 bases are TGTGCCAGCAGCTTAGGGAGCGGGGTTACAGATACGCAGTATTTT.

The rearrangement joins TRBV5-6 to TRBJ2-5, with D possibly TRBD2 on 6 matching bases. Trimming removed 4 bases at V and 7 bases at J, with 17 bases between. The CDR3 has 14 residues. Per the germline V gene, CDR1 is SGHDT and CDR2 is YYEEEE. CDR3 DNA: TGTGCCAGCAGCCCATTCACTAGCACAGGGACCCAGTACTTC. Encoded protein: CASSPFTSTGTQYF.

The rearrangement links TRBV4-1 to TRBJ2-1, with 10 bases identical to TRBD2. CDR3 length: 15 residues. From germline, CDR1 is MGHRA and CDR2 YSYEKL. Losses at the gene ends were 4 bases for V and 4 bases for J; bases not matched to a gene: 4. This CDR3 reads CASSRTSGEYNEQFF. The CDR3 nucleotides are TGCGCCAGCAGCCGTACTAGCGGGGAGTACAATGAGCAGTTCTTC.